The rows below give T cell receptor beta chains drawn from one sample of a study of cytomegalovirus exposure and HLA in healthy donors. The assay was immunoSEQ multiplex PCR, and TCRdb's table has in-frame clones only and misses some. The table lists approximately 190,000 clones, about four fifths of them singletons. Sequenced input: PBMCs. These receptor sequences come from a woman aged 18-29 years in good health and CMV-seronegative. Each CDR3 is given with its conserved first and last residue. The order of the fields is V gene, clone size, J gene, D gene, CDR3 DNA, CDR3 protein. The D gene is left open where the match is weak. The size field is filled for only some rows; it gives once, few, many or a size class.

>TRBV7-2|.|TRBJ1-1|TRBD1
TGTGCCAGCAGCTGGGGACAGGGCATGAACACTGAAGCTTTCTTT
CASSWGQGMNTEAFF
>TRBV28|.|TRBJ1-5|.
TGTGCCAGCAGTTTGACCCCTACGGGAAGTCAGCCCCAGCATTTT
CASSLTPTGSQPQHF
>TRBV10-2|.|TRBJ2-1|TRBD2
TGCGCCAGCAGTCCGGGGGACGGGGGAGGGCCCGGCAATGAGCAGTTCTTC
CASSPGDGGGPGNEQFF
>TRBV21-1|.|TRBJ2-2|.
TGTGCCAGCAGCAAAGAGAAGGGACAGGGGGGATTCCCGAACACCGGGGAGCTGTTTTTT
CASSKEKGQGGFPNTGELFF
>TRBV5-1|.|TRBJ2-5|TRBD1
TGCGCCAGCAGCCCCCAGGGGGCTGGGGAGACCCAGTACTTC
CASSPQGAGETQYF
>TRBV14|once|TRBJ2-5|.
TGTGCCAGCAGCCAAGACCCGCTAGCAGGAGAGACCCAGTACTTC
CASSQDPLAGETQYF
>TRBV5-1|.|TRBJ2-3|.
TGCGCCAGCAGCTATAGCCGACCCGCTACAGATACGCAGTATTTT
CASSYSRPATDTQYF
>TRBV6-5|.|TRBJ2-7|.
TGTGCCAGCAGTCCTTTTCTTGAGGGCGAGCAGTACTTC
CASSPFLEGEQYF
>TRBV4-1|.|TRBJ1-2|.
TGCGCCAGCAGCCAAATTTTATTGCGGGGAACGGCTTACTATGGCTACACCTTC
CASSQILLRGTAYYGYTF
>TRBV19|.|TRBJ2-6|.
TGTGCCAGTAGTCGAAGACAGGTCTCTGGGGCCAACGTCCTGACTTTC
CASSRRQVSGANVLTF
>TRBV4-2|.|TRBJ1-2|.
TGTGCCAGCAGCCAAGTAGGGACTAGCTATGGCTACACCTTC
CASSQVGTSYGYTF
>TRBV7-9|.|TRBJ1-4|TRBD1
TGTGCCAGCAGCGTGGTAGGGGGCGAAAAACTGTTTTTT
CASSVVGGEKLFF
>TRBV19|.|TRBJ2-1|.
TGTGCCAGTAGTATAGACCCTGACACCAGGGTCTTATGTGAGCAGTTCTTC
CASSIDPDTRVLCEQFF
>TRBV7-9|.|TRBJ2-7|TRBD2
TGTGCCAGCAGCTCCCACCCGTTGAGCGGGAGTTACGAGCAGTACTTC
CASSSHPLSGSYEQYF
>TRBV29-1|.|TRBJ1-1|TRBD1
TGCAGCGTTGGGCAGGGGGCTGTGCAAACTGAAGCTTTCTTT
CSVGQGAVQTEAFF
>TRBV9|.|TRBJ2-2|.
TGTGCCAGCAGGCCGGGACGGGACACTGGGGAGCTGTTTTTT
CASRPGRDTGELFF
>TRBV7-9|.|TRBJ1-4|.
TGTGCCAGCAGCTTAGAAGGGCGGGGTAATGAAAAACTGTTTTTT
CASSLEGRGNEKLFF
>TRBV7-2|few|TRBJ1-5|.
TGTGCCAGCAGCCTCCATGGGCCTCCCGGTCAGCCCCAGCATTTT
CASSLHGPPGQPQHF
>TRBV5-1|once|TRBJ2-5|.
TGCGCCAGCAGCTTGGAGGTCGGGATCGGGGAGACCCAGTACTTC
CASSLEVGIGETQYF
>TRBV4-1|.|TRBJ2-5|.
TGCGCCAGCAGCCACCGCGGCGAGGGTGGGGAGACCCAGTACTTC
CASSHRGEGGETQYF
>TRBV11-2|.|TRBJ1-3|.
TGTGCCAGCAGCTTAAGTTGGCACTCTGGAAACACCATATATTTT
CASSLSWHSGNTIYF
>TRBV28|.|TRBJ2-1|.
TGTGCCAGCAGACCCGGGAAACCTAATGAGCAGTTCTTC
CASRPGKPNEQFF
>TRBV5-1|once|TRBJ2-5|.
TGCGCCAGCAGCTCGGGACAACAGGGACAAGAGACCCAGTACTTC
CASSSGQQGQETQYF
>TRBV4-1|.|TRBJ2-1|TRBD2
TGCGCCAGCAGCCAAGAAACTAGCGCCTACAATGAGCAGTTCTTC
CASSQETSAYNEQFF
>TRBV27|.|TRBJ1-2|.
TGTGCCAGCAGTTTCAGCAGGGAAGACTATGGCTACACCTTC
CASSFSREDYGYTF
>TRBV9|.|TRBJ1-4|.
TGTGCCAGCAGCAACAGCGGGGAAGACGAAAAACTGTTTTTT
CASSNSGEDEKLFF
>TRBV28|once|TRBJ2-1|TRBD2
TGTGCCAGCAGCGGGACTAGCGGGAGTCTTACACTTGAGCAGTTCTTC
CASSGTSGSLTLEQFF
>TRBV27|few|TRBJ1-1|TRBD1
TGTGCCAGCAGTTTTTCCTGGACAGGGAGAATGAACACTGAAGCTTTCTTT
CASSFSWTGRMNTEAFF
>TRBV5-4|.|TRBJ2-5|TRBD2
TGTGCCAGCAGCTTTCGGCGGGAGCAAGAGACCCAGTACTTC
CASSFRREQETQYF
>TRBV7-2|.|TRBJ1-4|.
TGTGCCAGCAGCCCATCGACAGCTAATGAAAAACTGTTTTTT
CASSPSTANEKLFF
>TRBV7-2|.|TRBJ2-3|TRBD2
TGTGCCAGCAGCCCCGAGACTAGCGGGAGGGCCCGAGATACGCAGTATTTT
CASSPETSGRARDTQYF
>TRBV14|.|TRBJ1-6|TRBD1
TGTGCCAGCAGCCAAGTGGGTGACAGGGGGCTTTTAACCCTCCACTTT
CASSQVGDRGLLTLHF
>TRBV30|.|TRBJ1-1|.
TGTGCCTGCGAACAGGTCATGAACACTGAAGCTTTCTTT
CACEQVMNTEAFF
>TRBV27|.|TRBJ1-5|.
TGTGCCAGCAGCCACGAGGGCAGTAGCAATCAGCCCCAGCATTTT
CASSHEGSSNQPQHF
>TRBV6-1|.|TRBJ2-3|.
TGTGCCAGCAGTGCCCTCTTCACAGATACGCAGTATTTT
CASSALFTDTQYF
>TRBV7-2|.|TRBJ2-7|.
TGTGCCAGCAGCTTAGCTGGCAGGGACGAGCAGTACTTC
CASSLAGRDEQYF
>TRBV28|.|TRBJ2-5|TRBD1
TGTGCCAGCAGTTTATCGGTTGGGCAGGGGGCGACCCAGTACTTC
CASSLSVGQGATQYF
>TRBV7-9|.|TRBJ2-5|.
TGTGCCAGCAGCCCTCCCGTGGGCCATGGGACCCAGTACTTC
CASSPPVGHGTQYF
>TRBV7-9|once|TRBJ1-1|.
TGTGCCAGCAGCTTTCTCACAGGACTGAACACTGAAGCTTTCTTT
CASSFLTGLNTEAFF
>TRBV7-2|.|TRBJ2-5|TRBD2
TGTGCCAGCAGCCCTGGCTTTCGGCGGGAGGGAGAGACCCAGTACTTC
CASSPGFRREGETQYF
>TRBV28|.|TRBJ1-2|.
TGTGCCAGCAGGTCAGGGGATGAGTGGCGGTACACCTTC
CASRSGDEWRYTF
>TRBV4-3|.|TRBJ2-2|TRBD2
TGCGCCAGCAGCTCCCTGGGACTAGCGGTCCGGGTCACCGGGGAGCTGTTTTTT
CASSSLGLAVRVTGELFF
>TRBV5-1|.|TRBJ2-3|TRBD2
TGCGCCAGCAGCGTTAGCGGGATAGCGGATACGCAGTATTTT
CASSVSGIADTQYF
>TRBV7-6|once|TRBJ1-3|.
TGTGCCAGCAGCACTACAGGCGCGTCTGGAAACACCATATATTTT
CASSTTGASGNTIYF